This T cell receptor (beta chain) was captured in a study of cytomegalovirus exposure and HLA in healthy donors. V shed 1 base and J 2 bases; nucleotides not matched to a gene: 4. CDR3 length: 16 amino acids. Per the germline V gene, CDR1 is MNHNY and CDR2 is SVGAGI (reference sequence). Amplification used 60 Vbeta primers and 13 Jbeta primers. Generated by immunoSEQ multiplex PCR, the TCRdb table keeps only in-frame clones and is missing some. This table has some 76,000 clones, about 81% appearing once. The chain has TRBV6-6 and TRBJ1-4; 7 nucleotides agree with TRBD1. This TCR derives from a woman aged 40-49 years in good health and CMV-seropositive. Specimen: PBMCs. In nucleotides, the CDR3 is TGTGCCAGCAGTTACTACACAGGGGCGACTAATGAAAAACTGTTTTTT. Its translation: CASSYYTGATNEKLFF.